This TCR beta chain was documented in a study of blood T cell repertoires in COVID-19. Turning to the study itself: Samples representing acute and convalescent COVID-19 were sourced from the United States, Italy and Spain. From T cells, B-cell-depleted T cells, or PBMCs came the material, which was cDNA or gDNA.

This clone was recorded once. V was clipped by 3 bases and J by 8 bases, with 11 bases between them. CDR3 length: 13 amino acids. From germline, CDR1 is SGHTA and CDR2 FQGNSA. Methods used by the authors: Estimates of nucleated cell counts were drawn from the amplification of reference gene primers. The table came from immunoSEQ multiplex PCR; TCRdb's copy has only in-frame clones and leaves some out. V and J calls and clone size are given by that table; D and trimming were obtained from the DNA. The repertoire consists of 200,000 to 250,000 clones, with about 92% occurring once and the leading ten covering more than 0.95%.

This receptor was taken from a man aged 25-40 years with acute or convalescent COVID-19. Material for sequencing was peripheral blood. This chain connects TRBV7-2 to TRBJ1-3, with D perhaps TRBD1 (6 bases). CDR3 nucleotides: TGTGCCAGCAGCTTCCGAGGGGGGGACACCATATATTTT. This translates into CASSFRGGDTIYF.